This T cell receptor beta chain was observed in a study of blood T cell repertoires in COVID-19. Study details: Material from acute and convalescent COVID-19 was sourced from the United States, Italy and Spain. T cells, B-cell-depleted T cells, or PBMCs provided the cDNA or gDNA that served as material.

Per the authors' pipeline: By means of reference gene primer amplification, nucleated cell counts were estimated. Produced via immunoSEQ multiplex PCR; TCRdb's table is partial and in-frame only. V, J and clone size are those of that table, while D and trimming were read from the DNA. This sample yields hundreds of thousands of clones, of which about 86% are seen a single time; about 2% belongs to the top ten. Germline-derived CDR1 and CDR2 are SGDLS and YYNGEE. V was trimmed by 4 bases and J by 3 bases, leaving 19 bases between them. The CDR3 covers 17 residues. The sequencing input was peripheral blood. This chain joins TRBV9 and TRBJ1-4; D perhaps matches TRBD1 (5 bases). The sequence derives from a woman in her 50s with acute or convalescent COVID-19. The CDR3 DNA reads TGTGCCAGCAGCCCCGGGACTAGCGGGGGGGCTAATGAAAAACTGTTTTTT. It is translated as CASSPGTSGGANEKLFF.